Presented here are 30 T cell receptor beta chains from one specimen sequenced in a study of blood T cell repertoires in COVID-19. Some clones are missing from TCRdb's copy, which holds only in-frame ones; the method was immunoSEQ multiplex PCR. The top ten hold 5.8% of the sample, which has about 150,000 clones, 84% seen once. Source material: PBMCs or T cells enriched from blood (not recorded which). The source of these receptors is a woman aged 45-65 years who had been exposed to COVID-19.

The CDR3 bases are TGTGCCAGCAGCGAAATTAGGCGGGGAAGCAATCAGCCCCAGCATTTT. Translating it yields CASSEIRRGSNQPQHF. This chain uses TRBV7-3 with TRBJ1-5; D ambiguous. Trimming stripped 5 bases from V and 1 base from J, with 15 bases between. The CDR3 runs 16 residues. The V gene's germline CDR1 is SGHTA and CDR2 FQGTGA.

The CDR3 DNA is TGTGCCAGCAGCCGAGACAGGGGAAAGGGCTACACCTTC. Amino acids: CASSRDRGKGYTF. The rearrangement uses TRBV5-5 and TRBJ1-2; 8 bases line up with TRBD1. V was pared by 4 bases and J by 8 bases, with 7 bases of the junction left unmatched. The germline V gene encodes CDR1 SGHKS and CDR2 YYEKEE (reference sequence). The CDR3 totals 13 residues.

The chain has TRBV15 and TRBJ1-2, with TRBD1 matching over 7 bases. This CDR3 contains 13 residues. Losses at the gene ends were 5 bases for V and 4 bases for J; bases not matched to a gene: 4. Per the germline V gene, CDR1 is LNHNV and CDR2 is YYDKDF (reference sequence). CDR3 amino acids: CATSSRDSYGYTF. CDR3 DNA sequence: TGTGCCACCAGCTCCCGGGACAGCTATGGCTACACCTTC.

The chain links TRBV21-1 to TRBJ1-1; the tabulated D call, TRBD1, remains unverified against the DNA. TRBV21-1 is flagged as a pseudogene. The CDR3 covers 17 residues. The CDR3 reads CASSKMKGAHLNTEAFF. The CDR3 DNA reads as TGTGCCAGCAGCAAAATGAAAGGGGCCCACCTGAACACTGAAGCTTTCTTT.

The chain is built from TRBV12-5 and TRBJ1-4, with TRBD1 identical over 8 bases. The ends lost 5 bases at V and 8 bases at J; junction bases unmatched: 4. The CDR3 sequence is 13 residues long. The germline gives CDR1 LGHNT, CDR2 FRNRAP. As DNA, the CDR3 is TGTGCTAGTGGTCCTGGGGACAGGGAAAAACTGTTTTTT. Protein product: CASGPGDREKLFF. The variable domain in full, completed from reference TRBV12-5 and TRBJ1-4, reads DARVTQTPRHKVTEMGQEVTMRCQPILGHNTVFWYRQTMMQGLELLAYFRNRAPLDDSGMPKDRFSAEMPDATLATLKIQPSEPRDSAVYFCASGPGDREKLFFGSGTQLSVL.

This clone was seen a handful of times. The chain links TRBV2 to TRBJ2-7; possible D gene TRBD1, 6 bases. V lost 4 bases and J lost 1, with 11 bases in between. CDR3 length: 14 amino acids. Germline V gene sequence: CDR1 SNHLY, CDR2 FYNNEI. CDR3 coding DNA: TGTGCCAGCAGTGGGGCTACAGGGTCCTACGAGCAGTACTTC. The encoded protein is CASSGATGSYEQYF.

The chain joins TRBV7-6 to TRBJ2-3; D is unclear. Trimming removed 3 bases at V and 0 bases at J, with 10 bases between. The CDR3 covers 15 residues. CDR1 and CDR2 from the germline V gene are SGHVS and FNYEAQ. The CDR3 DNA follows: TGTGCCAGCAGCTTCGGCGGTTCTAGCACAGATACGCAGTATTTT. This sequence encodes CASSFGGSSTDTQYF.

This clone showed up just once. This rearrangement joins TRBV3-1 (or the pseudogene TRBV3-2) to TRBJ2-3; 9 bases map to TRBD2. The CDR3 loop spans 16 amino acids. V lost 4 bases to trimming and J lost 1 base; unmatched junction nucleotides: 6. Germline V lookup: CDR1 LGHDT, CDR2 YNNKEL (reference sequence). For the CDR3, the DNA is TGTGCCAGCAGCCTGCCACTAGCGGGTGGCACAGATACGCAGTATTTT. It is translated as CASSLPLAGGTDTQYF.

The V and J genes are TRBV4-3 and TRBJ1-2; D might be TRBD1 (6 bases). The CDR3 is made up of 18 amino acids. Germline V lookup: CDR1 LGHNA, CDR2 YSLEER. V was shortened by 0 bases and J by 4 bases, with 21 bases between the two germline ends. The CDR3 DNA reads TGCGCCAGCAGCCAAGATGACTCCCGGGCGACAGGACTCTATGGCTACACCTTC. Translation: CASSQDDSRATGLYGYTF.

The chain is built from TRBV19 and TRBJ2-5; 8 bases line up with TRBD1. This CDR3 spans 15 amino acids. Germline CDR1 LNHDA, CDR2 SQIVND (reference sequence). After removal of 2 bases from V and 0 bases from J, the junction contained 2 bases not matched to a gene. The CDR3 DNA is TGTGCCAGTAGTATAAGGACAGGGAACCAAGAGACCCAGTACTTC. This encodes CASSIRTGNQETQYF.

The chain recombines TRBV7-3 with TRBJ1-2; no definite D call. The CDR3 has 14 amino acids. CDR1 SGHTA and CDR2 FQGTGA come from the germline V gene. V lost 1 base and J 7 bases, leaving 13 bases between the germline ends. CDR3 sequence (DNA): TGTGCCAGCAGCTTAAGCCCCCGGTCGGGTGGCTACACCTTC. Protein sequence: CASSLSPRSGGYTF.

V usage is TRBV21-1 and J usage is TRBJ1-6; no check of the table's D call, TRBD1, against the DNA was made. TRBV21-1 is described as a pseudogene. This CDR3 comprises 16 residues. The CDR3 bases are TGTGCCAGCAGCAGGAGGTTAGGGGGAGTGATGGCACCCCTCCACTTT. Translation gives CASSRRLGGVMAPLHF.

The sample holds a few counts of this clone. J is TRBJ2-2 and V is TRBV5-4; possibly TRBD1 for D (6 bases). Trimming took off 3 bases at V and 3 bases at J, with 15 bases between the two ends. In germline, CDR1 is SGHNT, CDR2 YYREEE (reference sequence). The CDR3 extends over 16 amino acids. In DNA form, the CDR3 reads TGTGCCAGCAGCTCCCCTAGTGACAGGTACACCGGGGAGCTGTTTTTT. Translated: CASSSPSDRYTGELFF. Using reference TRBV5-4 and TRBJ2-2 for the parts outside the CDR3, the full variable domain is ETGVTQSPTHLIKTRGQQVTLRCSSQSGHNTVSWYQQALGQGPQFIFQYYREEENGRGNFPPRFSGLQFPNYSSELNVNALELDDSALYLCASSSPSDRYTGELFFGEGSRLTVL.

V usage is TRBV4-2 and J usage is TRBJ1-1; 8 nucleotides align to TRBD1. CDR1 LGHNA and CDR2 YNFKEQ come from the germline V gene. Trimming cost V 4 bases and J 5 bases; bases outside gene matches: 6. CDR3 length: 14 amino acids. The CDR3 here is CASSPQQGGTEAFF. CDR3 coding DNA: TGTGCCAGCAGCCCGCAACAGGGGGGAACTGAAGCTTTCTTT.

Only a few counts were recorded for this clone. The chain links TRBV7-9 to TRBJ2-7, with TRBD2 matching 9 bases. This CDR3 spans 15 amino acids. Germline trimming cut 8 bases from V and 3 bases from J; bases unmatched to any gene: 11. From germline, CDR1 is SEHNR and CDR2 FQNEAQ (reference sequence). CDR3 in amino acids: CASAGGRKSGYEQYF. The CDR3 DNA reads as TGTGCCAGCGCGGGGGGGCGTAAGTCCGGCTACGAGCAGTACTTC.

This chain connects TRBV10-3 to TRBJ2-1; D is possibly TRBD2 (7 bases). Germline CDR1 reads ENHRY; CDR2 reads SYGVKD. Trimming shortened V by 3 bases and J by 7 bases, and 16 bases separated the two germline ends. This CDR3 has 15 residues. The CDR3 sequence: CAISESRGGRNEQFF. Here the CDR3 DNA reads TGTGCCATCAGTGAATCGAGGGGGGGCCGGAATGAGCAGTTCTTC.

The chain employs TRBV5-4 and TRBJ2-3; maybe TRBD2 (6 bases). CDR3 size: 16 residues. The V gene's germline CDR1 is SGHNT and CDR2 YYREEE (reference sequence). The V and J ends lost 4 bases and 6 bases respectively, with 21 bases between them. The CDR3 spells CASSAEGSGYSDTQYF. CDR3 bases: TGTGCCAGCAGCGCCGAAGGTAGCGGCTATTCGGATACGCAGTATTTT.

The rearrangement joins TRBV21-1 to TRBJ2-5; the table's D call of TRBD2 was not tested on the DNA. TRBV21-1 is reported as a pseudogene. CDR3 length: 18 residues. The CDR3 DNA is TGTGCCAGCAGCAAAGGACTAGCGGTCCCTCCATACCAAGAGACCCAGTACTTC. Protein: CASSKGLAVPPYQETQYF.

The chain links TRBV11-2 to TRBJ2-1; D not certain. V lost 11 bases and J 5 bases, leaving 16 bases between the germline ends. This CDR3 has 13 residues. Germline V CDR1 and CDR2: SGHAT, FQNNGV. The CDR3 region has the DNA TGTGCCTCTCGGCGGAGCGCTAACAATGAGCAGTTCTTC. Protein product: CASRRSANNEQFF.

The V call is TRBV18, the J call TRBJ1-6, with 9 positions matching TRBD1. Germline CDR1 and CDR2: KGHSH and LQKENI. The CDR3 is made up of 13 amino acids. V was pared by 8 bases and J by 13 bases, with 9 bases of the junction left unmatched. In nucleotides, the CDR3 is TGTGCCAGCCACCCCGGGACAGGGCGGCCCCTCCACTTT. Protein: CASHPGTGRPLHF.

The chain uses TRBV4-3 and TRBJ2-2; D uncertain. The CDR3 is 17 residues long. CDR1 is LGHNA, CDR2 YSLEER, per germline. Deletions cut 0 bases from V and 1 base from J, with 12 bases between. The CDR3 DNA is TGCGCCAGCAGCCAAGACATCGGCGGATGGAACACCGGGGAGCTGTTTTTT. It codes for CASSQDIGGWNTGELFF.

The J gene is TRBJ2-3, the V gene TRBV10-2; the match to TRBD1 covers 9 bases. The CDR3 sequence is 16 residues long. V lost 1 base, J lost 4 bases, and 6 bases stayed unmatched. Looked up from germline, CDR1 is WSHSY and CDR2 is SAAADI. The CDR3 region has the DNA TGCGCCAGCAGTGAGTTGTTGGGACAGGGCCCAGATACGCAGTATTTT. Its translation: CASSELLGQGPDTQYF.

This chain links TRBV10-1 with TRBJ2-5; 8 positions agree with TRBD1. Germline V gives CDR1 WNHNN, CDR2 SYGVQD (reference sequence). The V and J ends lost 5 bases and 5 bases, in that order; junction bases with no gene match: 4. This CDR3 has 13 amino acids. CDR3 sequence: CASSQGAWETQYF. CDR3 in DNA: TGCGCCAGCAGTCAGGGGGCTTGGGAGACCCAGTACTTC.

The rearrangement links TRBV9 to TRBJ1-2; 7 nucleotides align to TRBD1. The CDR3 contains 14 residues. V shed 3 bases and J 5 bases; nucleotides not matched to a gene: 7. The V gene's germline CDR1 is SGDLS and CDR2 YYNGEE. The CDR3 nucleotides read TGTGCCAGCAGCGCGGCCACAGGGGCATATGGCTACACCTTC. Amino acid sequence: CASSAATGAYGYTF.

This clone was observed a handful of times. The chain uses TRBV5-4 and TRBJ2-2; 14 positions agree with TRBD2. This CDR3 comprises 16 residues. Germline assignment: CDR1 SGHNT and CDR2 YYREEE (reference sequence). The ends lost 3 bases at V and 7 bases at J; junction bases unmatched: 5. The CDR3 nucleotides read TGTGCCAGCAGCTCGGGACTAGCGGGAGTTGTCGGGGAGCTGTTTTTT. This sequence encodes CASSSGLAGVVGELFF.

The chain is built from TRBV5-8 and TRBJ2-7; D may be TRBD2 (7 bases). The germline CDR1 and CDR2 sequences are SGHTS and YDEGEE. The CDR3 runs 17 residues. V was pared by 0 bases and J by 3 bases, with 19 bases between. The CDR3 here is CASSLARGTRGDYEQYF. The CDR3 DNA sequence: TGTGCCAGCAGCTTGGCGAGGGGGACACGGGGGGACTACGAGCAGTACTTC.

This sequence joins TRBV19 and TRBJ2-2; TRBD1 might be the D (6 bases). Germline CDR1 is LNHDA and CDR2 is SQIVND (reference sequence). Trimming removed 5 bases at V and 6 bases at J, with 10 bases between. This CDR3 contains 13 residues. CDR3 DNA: TGTGCCAGTAGTGTTCAGGGGCCCGGGGAGCTGTTTTTT. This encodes CASSVQGPGELFF.

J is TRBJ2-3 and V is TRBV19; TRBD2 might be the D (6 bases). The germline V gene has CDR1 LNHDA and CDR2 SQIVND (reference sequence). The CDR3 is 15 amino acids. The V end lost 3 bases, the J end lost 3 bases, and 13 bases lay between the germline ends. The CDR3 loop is CASSMRGERTDTQYF. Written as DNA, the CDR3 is TGTGCCAGTAGTATGCGGGGAGAGAGGACAGATACGCAGTATTTT.

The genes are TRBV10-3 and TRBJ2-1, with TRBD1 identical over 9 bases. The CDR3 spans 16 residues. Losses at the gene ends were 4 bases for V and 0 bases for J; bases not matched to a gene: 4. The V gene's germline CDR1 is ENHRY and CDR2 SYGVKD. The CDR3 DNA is TGTGCCATCAGTGCAGACAGGGGGGGCTCCTACAATGAGCAGTTCTTC. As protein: CAISADRGGSYNEQFF.

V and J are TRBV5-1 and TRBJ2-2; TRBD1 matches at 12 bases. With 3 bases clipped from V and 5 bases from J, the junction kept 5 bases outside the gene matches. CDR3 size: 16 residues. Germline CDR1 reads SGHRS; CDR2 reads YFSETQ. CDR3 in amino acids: CASSYGDRGLTGELFF. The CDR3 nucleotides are TGCGCCAGCAGCTACGGGGACAGGGGGCTTACCGGGGAGCTGTTTTTT.